This entry concerns a single TCR beta chain. Its antigen remains unidentified. The CDR3 sequence is 14 residues long. Trimming cost V 5 bases and J 8 bases; bases outside gene matches: 10. Germline assignment: CDR1 MNHEY and CDR2 SMNVEV (reference sequence). The sample comes from a study of cytomegalovirus exposure and HLA in healthy donors. Findings and caveats of the study: Most of the CMV-associated TCR beta chains (in a later analysis) appeared to be HLA-restricted. Being productive about 87% or about 30% of the time was typical of most TCR beta V segments in an earlier analysis. Some segments of the V type, notably TRBV6-2 and TRBV6-3, were excluded as indistinguishable. Information on immune exposure was restricted to one variable (CMV serostatus).

PCR employed 60 Vbeta and 13 Jbeta primers. Method: immunoSEQ multiplex PCR; TCRdb's copy keeps in-frame clones and lacks some. Of 90,000 to 110,000 clones in the sample, around three quarters were seen once. The receptor's source is a woman aged 50 to 60 in good health and CMV-seropositive. Sample: PBMCs. V gene TRBV27 combines with J gene TRBJ1-2, with 8 positions matching TRBD1. The CDR3 here is CASSPWTGQEGYTF. As DNA, the CDR3 is TGTGCCAGCAGTCCTTGGACAGGGCAGGAGGGCTACACCTTC.